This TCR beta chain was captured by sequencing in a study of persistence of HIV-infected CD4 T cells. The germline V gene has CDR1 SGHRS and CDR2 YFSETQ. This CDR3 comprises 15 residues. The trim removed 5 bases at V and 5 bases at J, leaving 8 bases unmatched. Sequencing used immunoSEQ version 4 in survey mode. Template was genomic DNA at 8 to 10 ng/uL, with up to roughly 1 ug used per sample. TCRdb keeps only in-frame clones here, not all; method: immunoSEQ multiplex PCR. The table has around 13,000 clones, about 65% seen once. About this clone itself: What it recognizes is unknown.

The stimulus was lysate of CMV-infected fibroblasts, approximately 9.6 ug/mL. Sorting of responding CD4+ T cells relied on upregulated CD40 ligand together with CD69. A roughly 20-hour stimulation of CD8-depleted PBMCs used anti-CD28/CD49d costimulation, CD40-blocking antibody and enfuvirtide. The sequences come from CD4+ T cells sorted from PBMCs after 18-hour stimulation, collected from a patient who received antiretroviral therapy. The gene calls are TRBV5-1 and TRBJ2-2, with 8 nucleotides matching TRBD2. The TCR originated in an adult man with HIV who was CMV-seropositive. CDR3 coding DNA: TGCGCCAGCAGTTCAGGCGGGGGGAGAACCGGGGAGCTGTTTTTT. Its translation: CASSSGGGRTGELFF.